These 5 T cell receptor beta chains were sequenced from one sample in a study of blood T cell repertoires in COVID-19 (dated by TCRdb to the early 2020s). Preparation of the library involved the immunoSEQ multiplex PCR assay. TCRdb holds this immuneACCESS table with in-frame rearrangements only. Some clones are missing; in checked studies, unresolved V genes explain under half, and the rest has no known cause. In this sample the table shows roughly 300,000 clones, 80% to 95% of which occur a single time. The ten largest account for 18% of the sample. Sequenced sample: PBMCs or T cells enriched from blood (not recorded which). These receptors came from a woman in her thirties who had recovered from COVID-19.

The CDR3 DNA is TGTGCCAGCAGTTACTTCGGACAGAGAAACTATGGCTACACCTTC. As protein: CASSYFGQRNYGYTF. The chain is built from TRBV6-5 and TRBJ1-2; D possibly corresponds to TRBD1 (6 bases). Germline V gives CDR1 MNHEY, CDR2 SVGAGI. Deletions cut 1 base from V and 2 bases from J, with 11 bases between. CDR3 length: 15 residues.

The chain couples TRBV5-6 to TRBJ1-5; 10 bases agree with TRBD1. J gave up 7 bases and V 1 base, and 14 bases lay outside the gene matches. The CDR3 extends over 18 amino acids. In germline, CDR1 is SGHDT, CDR2 YYEEEE. DNA for the CDR3: TGTGCCAGCAGCTTGTCCAGGGGGGGACAGGGGATAATCCAGCCCCAGCATTTT. Translation gives CASSLSRGGQGIIQPQHF.

The V and J genes are TRBV18 and TRBJ2-7; tentatively, D is TRBD2 (6 bases). Trimming removed 2 bases from V and 7 bases from J, with 15 bases in between. CDR3 length equals 14 residues. From germline, CDR1 is KGHSH and CDR2 LQKENI. The CDR3 sequence is CASSPMSGRSEQYF. The CDR3 DNA sequence: TGTGCCAGCTCACCAATGTCAGGGAGGAGTGAGCAGTACTTC.

This rearrangement joins TRBV3-1 (or the pseudogene TRBV3-2) to TRBJ1-6, with 9 bases fitting TRBD1. The CDR3 is 17 residues long. The junction had 10 bases not matched to a gene; V was cut back by 1 base and J by 9 bases. Germline CDR1 LGHDT, CDR2 YNNKEL (reference sequence). The CDR3 nucleotides are TGTGCCAGCAGCCAAGTGGATTTGACAGGGGGACTTTCACCCCTCCACTTT. It encodes CASSQVDLTGGLSPLHF.

This chain joins TRBV7-9 and TRBJ2-7; 7 bases are shared with TRBD2. There are 15 residues in the CDR3. Germline CDR1 is SEHNR and CDR2 is FQNEAQ (reference sequence). The J segment lost 5 bases and the V segment lost 8 bases, leaving 15 bases of the junction unmatched. CDR3: CASARKPAGVDEQYF. CDR3 DNA: TGTGCCAGCGCCCGGAAACCCGCGGGGGTCGACGAGCAGTACTTC.